The 18 T cell receptor beta chains below were found in one sample sequenced in a study of T cell responses to AZD1222 COVID-19 vaccine. Profiling relied on immunoSEQ multiplex PCR, and the TCRdb table lists in-frame clones only, not all of them. The sample has 110,000 or so clones, over 80% seen once. Source: peripheral blood, taken on day 0 of AZD1222 vaccination. The receptors stem from an adult in good health.

Only a few counts were recorded for this clone. The chain combines TRBV12-5 with TRBJ1-5, with TRBD1 as a possible D gene (6 bases). V dropped 11 bases and J dropped 2 bases, with 10 bases sitting between them. Germline V lookup: CDR1 LGHNT, CDR2 FRNRAP. The CDR3 runs 12 residues. CDR3 region: CASRQGNQPQHF. CDR3 nucleotides: TGTGCTTCTCGACAGGGCAATCAGCCCCAGCATTTT.

The chain uses TRBV12-3 or TRBV12-4 and TRBJ1-1; D is uncertain. This CDR3 spans 13 amino acids. V was clipped by 1 base and J by 1 base, with 4 bases between them. CDR3 sequence reads: CASSLGENTEAFF. DNA for the CDR3: TGTGCCAGCAGTTTAGGTGAGAACACTGAAGCTTTCTTT.

This sequence joins TRBV5-1 and TRBJ1-6; D is possibly TRBD1 (6 bases). CDR3 length: 16 residues. Germline CDR1 and CDR2: SGHRS and YFSETQ. V was trimmed by 4 bases and J by 10 bases, leaving 21 bases between them. This CDR3 reads CASSPLSGVGGSPLHF. The CDR3 DNA sequence: TGCGCCAGCAGCCCCTTGTCAGGGGTCGGCGGCTCACCCCTCCACTTT.

V usage is TRBV11-3 and J usage is TRBJ1-1; no clear D gene. Germline loops: CDR1 SGHNT, CDR2 YENEEA. Between the trimmed V and J ends, which lost 6 bases and 0 bases, there was a span of 8 bases. There are 13 residues in the CDR3. CDR3 residues: CASSSQVNTEAFF. For the CDR3, the DNA is TGTGCCAGCAGTTCTCAGGTGAACACTGAAGCTTTCTTT.

This clone was observed a single time. The chain links TRBV30 to TRBJ2-3; D gene uncertain. Trimming pared 8 bases from V and 3 bases from J, leaving 9 bases between. Germline V lookup: CDR1 GTSNPN, CDR2 SVGIG (reference sequence). This CDR3 has 11 amino acids. CDR3 nucleotide sequence: TGTGCCCTGGACGGAACAGATACGCAGTATTTT. Encoded protein: CALDGTDTQYF.

This chain links TRBV7-9 with TRBJ2-3; no definite D call. Germline CDR1 and CDR2: SEHNR and FQNEAQ (reference sequence). This CDR3 comprises 12 residues. V was clipped by 1 base and J by 3 bases, with 2 bases between them. The CDR3 here is CASSLETDTQYF. The CDR3 DNA sequence: TGTGCCAGCAGCTTAGAGACAGATACGCAGTATTTT.

This rearrangement joins TRBV6-5 to TRBJ1-5, with unresolved D. Germline V gives CDR1 MNHEY, CDR2 SVGAGI. V was pared by 6 bases and J by 4 bases, with 16 bases between. The CDR3 has 15 residues. The CDR3: CASSRIKSPNQPQHF. The CDR3 DNA reads as TGTGCCAGCAGCCGAATTAAGAGTCCTAATCAGCCCCAGCATTTT.

DNA of the CDR3: TGTGCCTGGAGTGTAAGGAGCAGGGGGAACAATTCACCCCTCCACTTT. Amino acid sequence: CAWSVRSRGNNSPLHF. The rearrangement uses TRBV30 and TRBJ1-6; 7 nucleotides agree with TRBD1. The CDR3 covers 16 residues. Germline values: CDR1 GTSNPN, CDR2 SVGIG (reference sequence). The trim removed 0 bases at V and 7 bases at J, leaving 9 bases unmatched.

Here the CDR3 DNA reads TGTGCCAGCAGCCAAGACCCCCCCGACTCGGAGAGCTACTCCTACGAGCAGTACTTC. Translated: CASSQDPPDSESYSYEQYF. The chain has TRBV3-1 (or the pseudogene TRBV3-2) and TRBJ2-7; D is unclear. The CDR3 covers 19 residues. From germline, CDR1 is LGHDT and CDR2 YNNKEL (reference sequence). V gave up 0 bases and J gave up 0 bases, with 21 bases separating them.

The chain recombines TRBV14 with TRBJ1-4; D may be TRBD1 (5 bases). This CDR3 is 17 amino acids long. CDR1 is SGHDN and CDR2 is FVKESK in the germline V gene. Trimming took off 0 bases at V and 7 bases at J, with 18 bases between the two ends. The CDR3 here is CASSQDFQGGRFEKLFF. CDR3 nucleotides: TGTGCCAGCAGCCAAGATTTCCAGGGAGGGAGGTTTGAAAAACTGTTTTTT.

The chain joins TRBV4-1 to TRBJ2-7; TRBD1 matches at 10 bases. Germline V gene sequence: CDR1 MGHRA, CDR2 YSYEKL. The CDR3 consists of 16 residues. With 1 base clipped from V and 6 bases from J, the junction kept 9 bases outside the gene matches. CDR3 amino acids: CASSQGSGTGEVEQYF. Here the CDR3 DNA reads TGCGCCAGCAGCCAAGGTTCCGGGACAGGGGAAGTCGAGCAGTACTTC.

The rearrangement uses TRBV6-6 and TRBJ2-3; maybe TRBD2 (5 bases). CDR1 and CDR2 from the germline V gene are MNHNY and SVGAGI (reference sequence). V was pared by 5 bases and J by 0 bases, with 15 bases between. The CDR3 totals 16 residues. The CDR3 DNA is TGTGCCAGCAGTGCCAGGACTTGGTCTAGCACAGATACGCAGTATTTT. Amino acid sequence: CASSARTWSSTDTQYF.

The sample holds one count of this clone. The chain is built from TRBV19 and TRBJ1-2, with a possible D match to TRBD1 (5 bases). Germline CDR1 LNHDA, CDR2 SQIVND (reference sequence). The CDR3 extends over 13 amino acids. The V end lost 4 bases, the J end lost 4 bases, and 10 bases lay between the germline ends. The CDR3 DNA is TGTGCCAGTAGTACGGGGGAGGGCTATGGCTACACCTTC. This sequence encodes CASSTGEGYGYTF.

The chain is built from TRBV2 and TRBJ1-2; possible D gene TRBD1, 5 bases. CDR3 length equals 14 residues. The germline V gene encodes CDR1 SNHLY and CDR2 FYNNEI. Trimming removed 10 bases from V and 4 bases from J, with 19 bases in between. In DNA form, the CDR3 reads TGTGCCACACGATATGGGGGGTCGGGCTATGGCTACACCTTC. Translating gives CATRYGGSGYGYTF. Supplemented by reference TRBV2 and TRBJ1-2, the full variable domain reads EPEVTQTPSHQVTQMGQEVILRCVPISNHLYFYWYRQILGQKVEFLVSFYNNEISEKSEIFDDQFSVERPDGSNFTLKIRSTKLEDSAMYFCATRYGGSGYGYTFGSGTRLTVV.

The gene calls are TRBV5-5 and TRBJ2-7, with D perhaps TRBD1 (6 bases). This CDR3 has 15 residues. Germline V gene data show CDR1 as SGHKS and CDR2 as YYEKEE (reference sequence). Trimming left V 2 bases short and J 5 bases short, with 17 bases between. The CDR3 coding sequence is TGTGCCAGCAGCTTTCCCACGCAGGGGCGAAACGAGCAGTACTTC. Translated: CASSFPTQGRNEQYF.

The chain carries TRBV6-2 or TRBV6-3 and TRBJ1-2; the D is unclear. V gave up 0 bases and J gave up 5 bases, with 19 bases separating them. Germline V gives CDR1 MNHEY, CDR2 SVGEGT. The CDR3 runs 17 residues. Written as DNA, the CDR3 is TGTGCCAGCAGTTACTCGAACTTGGTCCAGCTGGGGTATGGCTACACCTTC. It translates to CASSYSNLVQLGYGYTF.

This rearrangement joins TRBV6-2 or TRBV6-3 to TRBJ2-7; D remains ambiguous. CDR1 and CDR2 (germline): MNHEY, SVGEGT. The CDR3 contains 14 residues. V lost 5 bases and J 2 bases, leaving 13 bases between the germline ends. The CDR3 DNA follows: TGTGCCAGCAGTCCGGGTCACCTACCCTACGAGCAGTACTTC. This encodes CASSPGHLPYEQYF.

The chain recombines TRBV5-1 with TRBJ1-4; the match to TRBD1 covers 7 bases. The CDR3 is 15 residues long. Germline V gene data show CDR1 as SGHRS and CDR2 as YFSETQ. Losses at the gene ends were 0 bases for V and 8 bases for J; bases not matched to a gene: 7. This CDR3 reads CASSLDGQVAEKLFF. The CDR3 nucleotides read TGCGCCAGCAGCTTGGATGGACAGGTAGCGGAAAAACTGTTTTTT.